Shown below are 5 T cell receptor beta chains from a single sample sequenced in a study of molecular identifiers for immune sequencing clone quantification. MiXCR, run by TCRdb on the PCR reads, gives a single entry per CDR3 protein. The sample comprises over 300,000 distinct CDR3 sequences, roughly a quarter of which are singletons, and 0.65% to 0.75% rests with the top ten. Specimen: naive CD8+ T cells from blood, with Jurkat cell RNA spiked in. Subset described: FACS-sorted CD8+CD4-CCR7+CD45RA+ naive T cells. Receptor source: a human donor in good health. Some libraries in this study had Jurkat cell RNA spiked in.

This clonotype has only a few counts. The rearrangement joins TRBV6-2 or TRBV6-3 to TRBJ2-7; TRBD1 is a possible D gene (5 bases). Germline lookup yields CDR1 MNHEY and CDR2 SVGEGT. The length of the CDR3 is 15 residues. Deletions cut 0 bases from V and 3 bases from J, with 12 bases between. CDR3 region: CASSYSLQGNYEQYF. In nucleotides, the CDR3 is TGTGCCAGCAGTTACTCTCTTCAGGGAAACTACGAGCAGTACTTC.

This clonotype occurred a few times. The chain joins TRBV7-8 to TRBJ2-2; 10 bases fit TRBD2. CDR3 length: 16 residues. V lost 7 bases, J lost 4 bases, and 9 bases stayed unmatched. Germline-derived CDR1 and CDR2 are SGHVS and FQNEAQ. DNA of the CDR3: TGTGCCAGCACCCCAAGCGGGGGGGCAGGCACCGGGGAGCTGTTTTTT. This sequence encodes CASTPSGGAGTGELFF. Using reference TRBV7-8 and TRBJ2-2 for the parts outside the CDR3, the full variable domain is GAGVSQSPRYKVAKRGQDVALRCDPISGHVSLFWYQQALGQGPEFLTYFQNEAQLDKSGLPSDRFFAERPEGSVSTLKIQRTQQEDSAVYLCASTPSGGAGTGELFFGEGSRLTVL.

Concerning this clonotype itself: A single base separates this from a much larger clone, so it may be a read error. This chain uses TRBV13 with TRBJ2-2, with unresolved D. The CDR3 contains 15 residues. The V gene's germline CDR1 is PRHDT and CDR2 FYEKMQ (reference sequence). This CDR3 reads CAGSLTSVGSGELFF. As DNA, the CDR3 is TGTGCCGGCAGCTTAACATCCGTCGGGTCCGGGGAGCTGTTTTTT.

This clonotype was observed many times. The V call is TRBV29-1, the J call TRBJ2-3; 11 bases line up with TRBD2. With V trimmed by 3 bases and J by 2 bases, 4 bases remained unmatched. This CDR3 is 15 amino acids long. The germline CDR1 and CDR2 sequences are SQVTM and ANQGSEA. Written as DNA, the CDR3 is TGCAGCGTTGAGGCTAGCGGGGGGTTCACAGATACGCAGTATTTT. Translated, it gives CSVEASGGFTDTQYF.

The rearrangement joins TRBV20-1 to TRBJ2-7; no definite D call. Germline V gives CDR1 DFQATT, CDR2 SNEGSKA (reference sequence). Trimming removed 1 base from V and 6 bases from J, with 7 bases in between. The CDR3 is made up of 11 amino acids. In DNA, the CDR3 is TGCAGTGCTAGAGCGTGGTTCGAGCAGTACTTC. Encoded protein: CSARAWFEQYF.